This T cell receptor (beta chain) was profiled in a study of graft-versus-host responses after intestinal transplantation. Study-level information: In this cohort, recipients had multivisceral, liver-intestinal, or isolated intestinal transplants. Each patient got anti-thymocyte globulin induction, then tacrolimus and steroids for around three years.

Study outcomes and limitations: Declines in HvG clones occurring early post-transplant were associated with peak circulating GvH clone levels. Allograft clonal ratios (graft-versus-host to host-versus-graft) were high in patients who had graft-donor T cell macrochimerism.

Note on this clone: The antigen is undetermined.

The germline CDR1 and CDR2 sequences are MNHEY and SMNVEV (reference sequence). V was shortened by 5 bases and J by 0 bases, with 11 bases between the two germline ends. This CDR3 is built from 15 residues. Generated by immunoSEQ multiplex PCR, the TCRdb table keeps only in-frame clones and is missing some. The sample holds approximately 99,000 clones, 85% to 95% seen once. The sample consisted of unstimulated CD8+ T cells sorted from spleen or lymph node cells, taken before transplant. J is TRBJ1-5 and V is TRBV27; D gene uncertain. The source of this sequence is a human donor who was the organ donor for an intestinal transplant. CDR3 sequence (DNA): TGTGCCAGCAGTGCTAACTTAAATAGCAATCAGCCCCAGCATTTT. Translating it yields CASSANLNSNQPQHF.